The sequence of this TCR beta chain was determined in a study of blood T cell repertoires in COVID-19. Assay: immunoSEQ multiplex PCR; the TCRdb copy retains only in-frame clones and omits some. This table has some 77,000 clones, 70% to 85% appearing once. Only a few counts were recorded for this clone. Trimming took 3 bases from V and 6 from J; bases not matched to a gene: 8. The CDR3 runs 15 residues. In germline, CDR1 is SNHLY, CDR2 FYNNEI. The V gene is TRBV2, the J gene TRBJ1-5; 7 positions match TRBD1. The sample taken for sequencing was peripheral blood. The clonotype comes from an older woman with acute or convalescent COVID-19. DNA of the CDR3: TGTGCCAGCAGTGATATAGGGGGCGCGAGTCAGCCCCAGCATTTT. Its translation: CASSDIGGASQPQHF.